This note documents a single T cell receptor beta chain sequence. Antigen unknown. Arm-PCR of CDR3 regions with iRepertoire HTBI primers generated TCR beta libraries. TCRdb recomputed calls from the multiplex PCR reads with MiXCR, one row per CDR3 protein. The sample has around 320,000 distinct CDR3 sequences, approximately 15% seen once. Regarding time point: newly diagnosed GD, antithyroid drugs for less than 3 months. Construction of the TCR library relied on RNA isolated from PBMCs. The data originate from a study of regulatory T cells in long-lasting Graves disease. Study outcomes and limitations: Accuracy was possibly reduced by small sample size.

The CDR3 runs 16 residues. With V trimmed by 8 bases and J by 5 bases, 12 bases remained unmatched. This sample also appeared in a second study, on T cells in Graves' hyperthyroidism and ophthalmopathy. As that report states: Clinical symptoms, serum thyroxine, TRAb, thyroid ultrasound and orbital computed tomography established diagnosis. The primer set for the first-round RT-PCR of the TCR CDR3 was HTBI.

This clonotype originated in a man between 35 and 55 years old with Graves disease. The starting material was peripheral blood mononuclear cells (PBMCs), obtained at new diagnosis, from a patient treated with antithyroid drugs. This rearrangement joins TRBV12-3 or TRBV12-4 to TRBJ2-5; 12 bases are a match to TRBD2. The CDR3 is CASGATSGGWVETQYF. CDR3 DNA: TGTGCCAGCGGGGCGACTAGCGGGGGATGGGTTGAGACCCAGTACTTC.